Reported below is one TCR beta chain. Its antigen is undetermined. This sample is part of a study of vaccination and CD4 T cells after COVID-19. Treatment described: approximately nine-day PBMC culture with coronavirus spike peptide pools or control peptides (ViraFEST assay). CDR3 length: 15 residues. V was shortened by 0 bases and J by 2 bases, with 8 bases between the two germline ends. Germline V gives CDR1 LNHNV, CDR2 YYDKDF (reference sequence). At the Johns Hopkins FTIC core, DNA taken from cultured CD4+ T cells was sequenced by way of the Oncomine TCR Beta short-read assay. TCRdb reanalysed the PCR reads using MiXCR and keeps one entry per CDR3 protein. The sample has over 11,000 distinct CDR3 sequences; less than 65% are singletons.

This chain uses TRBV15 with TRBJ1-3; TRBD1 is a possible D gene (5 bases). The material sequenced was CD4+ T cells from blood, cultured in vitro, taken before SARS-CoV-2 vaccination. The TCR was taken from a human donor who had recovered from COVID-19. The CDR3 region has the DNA TGTGCCACCAGCAGAGATCCGGGGGCTGGAAACACCATATATTTT. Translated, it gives CATSRDPGAGNTIYF. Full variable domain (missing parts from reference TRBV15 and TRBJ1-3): DAMVIQNPRYQVTQFGKPVTLSCSQTLNHNVMYWYQQKSSQAPKLLFHYYDKDFNNEADTPDNFQSRRPNTSFCFLDIRSPGLGDTAMYLCATSRDPGAGNTIYFGEGSWLTVV.